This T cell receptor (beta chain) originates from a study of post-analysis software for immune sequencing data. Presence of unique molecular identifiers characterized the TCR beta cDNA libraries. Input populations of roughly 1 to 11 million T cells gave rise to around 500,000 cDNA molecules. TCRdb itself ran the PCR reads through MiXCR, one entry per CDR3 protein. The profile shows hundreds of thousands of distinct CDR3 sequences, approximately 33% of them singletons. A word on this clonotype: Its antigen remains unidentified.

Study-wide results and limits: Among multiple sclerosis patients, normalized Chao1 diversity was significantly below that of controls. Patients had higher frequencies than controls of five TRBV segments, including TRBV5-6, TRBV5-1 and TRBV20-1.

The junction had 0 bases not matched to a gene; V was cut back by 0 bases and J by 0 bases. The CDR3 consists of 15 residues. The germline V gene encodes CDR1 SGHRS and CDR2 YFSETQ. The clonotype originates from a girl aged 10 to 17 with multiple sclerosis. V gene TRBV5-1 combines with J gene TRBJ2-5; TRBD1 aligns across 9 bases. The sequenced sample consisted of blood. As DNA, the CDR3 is TGCGCCAGCAGCTTGGACAGGGGGCACCAAGAGACCCAGTACTTC. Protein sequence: CASSLDRGHQETQYF.